This record concerns one T cell receptor (beta chain) sequence. The CDR3 consists of 11 residues. Deletions cut 4 bases from V and 6 bases from J, with 6 bases between. This specimen belongs to a study of blood T cells in healthy people across ages. The second PCR ran about 6 to 12 cycles with a sample-barcoded 5' primer and J-beta primers. TCRdb used MiXCR to reprocess the 5' RACE reads, holding one entry per CDR3 protein. The table has hundreds of thousands of distinct CDR3 sequences, approximately 25% seen once. This sample was shared with a second study, whose subject was T cells of mothers and their children. That publication notes: Over 8 million TCR beta CDR3 reads were obtained from each mother, and approximately 3 million from each child.

The source material was blood. This clonotype was sampled from a boy between 5 and 17 years old in good health. The chain uses TRBV12-3 or TRBV12-4 and TRBJ1-1; no firm D call. CDR3: CASSWEAEAFF. The CDR3 DNA reads TGTGCCAGCAGTTGGGAGGCTGAAGCTTTCTTT.